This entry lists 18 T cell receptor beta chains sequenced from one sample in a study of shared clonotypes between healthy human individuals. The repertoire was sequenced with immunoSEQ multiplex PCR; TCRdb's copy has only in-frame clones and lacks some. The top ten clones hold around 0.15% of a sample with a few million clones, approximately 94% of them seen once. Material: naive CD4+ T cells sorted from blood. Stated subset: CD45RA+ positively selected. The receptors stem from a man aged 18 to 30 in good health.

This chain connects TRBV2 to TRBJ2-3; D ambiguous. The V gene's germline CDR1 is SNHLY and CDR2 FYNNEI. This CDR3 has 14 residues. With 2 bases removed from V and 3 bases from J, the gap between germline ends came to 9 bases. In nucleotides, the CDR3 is TGTGCCAGCAGTGAAATTTTGAGGACAGATACGCAGTATTTT. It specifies CASSEILRTDTQYF.

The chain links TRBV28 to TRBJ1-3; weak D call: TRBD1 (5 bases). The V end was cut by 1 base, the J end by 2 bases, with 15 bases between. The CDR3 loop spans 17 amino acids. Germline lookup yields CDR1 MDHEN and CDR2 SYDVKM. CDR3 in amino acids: CASSLLGLGDPGNTIYF. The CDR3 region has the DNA TGTGCCAGCAGTTTATTGGGATTGGGGGACCCTGGAAACACCATATATTTT.

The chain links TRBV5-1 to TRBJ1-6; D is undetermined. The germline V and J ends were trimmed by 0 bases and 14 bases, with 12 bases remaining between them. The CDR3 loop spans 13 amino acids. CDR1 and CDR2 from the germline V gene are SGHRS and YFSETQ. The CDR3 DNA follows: TGCGCCAGCAGCTTGGCGGAGGGAGGATCCCTCCACTTT. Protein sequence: CASSLAEGGSLHF.

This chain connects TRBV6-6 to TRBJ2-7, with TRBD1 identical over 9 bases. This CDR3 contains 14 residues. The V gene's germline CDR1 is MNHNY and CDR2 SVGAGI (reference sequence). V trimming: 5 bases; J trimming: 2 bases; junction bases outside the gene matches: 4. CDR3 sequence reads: CASSQQGAPYEQYF. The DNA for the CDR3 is TGTGCCAGCAGTCAACAGGGGGCCCCCTACGAGCAGTACTTC.

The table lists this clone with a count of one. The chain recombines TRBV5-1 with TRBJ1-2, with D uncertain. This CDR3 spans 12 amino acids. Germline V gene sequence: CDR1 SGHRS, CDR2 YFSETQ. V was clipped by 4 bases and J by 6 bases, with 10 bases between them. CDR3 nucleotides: TGCGCCAGCAGCCCGGAACAAAATGGCTACACCTTC. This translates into CASSPEQNGYTF.

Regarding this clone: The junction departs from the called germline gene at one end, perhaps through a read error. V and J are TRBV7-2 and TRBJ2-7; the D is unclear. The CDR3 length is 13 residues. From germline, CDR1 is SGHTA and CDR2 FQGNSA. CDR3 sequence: CASSAGPLYAQYF. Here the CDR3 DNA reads TGTGCCAGCAGCGCCGGACCACTTTACGCGCAGTACTTC.

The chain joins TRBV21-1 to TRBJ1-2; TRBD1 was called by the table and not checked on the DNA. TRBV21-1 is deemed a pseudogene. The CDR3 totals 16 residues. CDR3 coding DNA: TGTGCCAGCAAGGTCGGCAGGGAAGGCTCCAACTATGGCTACACCTTC. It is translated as CASKVGREGSNYGYTF.

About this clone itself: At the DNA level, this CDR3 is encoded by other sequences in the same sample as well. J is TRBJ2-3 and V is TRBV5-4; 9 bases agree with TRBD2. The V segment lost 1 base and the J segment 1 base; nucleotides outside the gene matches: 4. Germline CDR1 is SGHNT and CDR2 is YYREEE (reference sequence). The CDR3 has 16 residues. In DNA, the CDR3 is TGTGCCAGCAGCTTGTTGTTAGCGGGGGGCACAGATACGCAGTATTTT. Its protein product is CASSLLLAGGTDTQYF. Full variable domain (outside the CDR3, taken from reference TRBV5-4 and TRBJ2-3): ETGVTQSPTHLIKTRGQQVTLRCSSQSGHNTVSWYQQALGQGPQFIFQYYREEENGRGNFPPRFSGLQFPNYSSELNVNALELDDSALYLCASSLLLAGGTDTQYFGPGTRLTVL.

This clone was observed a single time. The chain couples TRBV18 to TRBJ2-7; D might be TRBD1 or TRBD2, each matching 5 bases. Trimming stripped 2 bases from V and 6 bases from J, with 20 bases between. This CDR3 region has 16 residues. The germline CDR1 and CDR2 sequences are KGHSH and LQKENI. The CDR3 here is CASSPNKGARVSEQYF. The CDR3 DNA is TGTGCCAGCTCACCAAACAAGGGAGCCAGGGTGAGCGAGCAGTACTTC.

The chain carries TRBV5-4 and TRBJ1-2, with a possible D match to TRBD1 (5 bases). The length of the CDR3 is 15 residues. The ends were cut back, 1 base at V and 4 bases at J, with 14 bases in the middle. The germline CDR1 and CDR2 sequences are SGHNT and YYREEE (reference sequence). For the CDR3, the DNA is TGTGCCAGCAGCTTGAAACGGGACTCTGTCTATGGCTACACCTTC. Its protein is CASSLKRDSVYGYTF.

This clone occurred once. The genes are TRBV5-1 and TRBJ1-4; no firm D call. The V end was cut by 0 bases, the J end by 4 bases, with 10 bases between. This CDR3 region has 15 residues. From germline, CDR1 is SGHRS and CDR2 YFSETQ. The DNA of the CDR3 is TGCGCCAGCAGCTTGGTTTCCGGGATTAATGAAAAACTGTTTTTT. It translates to CASSLVSGINEKLFF.

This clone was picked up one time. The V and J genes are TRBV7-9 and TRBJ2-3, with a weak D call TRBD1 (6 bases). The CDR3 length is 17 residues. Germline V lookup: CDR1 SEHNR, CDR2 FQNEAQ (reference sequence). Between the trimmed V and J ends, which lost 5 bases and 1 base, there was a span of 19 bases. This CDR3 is CASSLPDRLWGTDTQYF. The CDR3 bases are TGTGCCAGCAGCCTCCCGGACAGACTTTGGGGCACAGATACGCAGTATTTT.

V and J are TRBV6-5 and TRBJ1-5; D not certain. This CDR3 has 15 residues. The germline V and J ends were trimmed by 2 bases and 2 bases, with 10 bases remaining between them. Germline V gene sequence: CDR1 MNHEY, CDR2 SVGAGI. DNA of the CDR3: TGTGCCAGCAGTTACGACGGGCTGGGCAATCAGCCCCAGCATTTT. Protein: CASSYDGLGNQPQHF.

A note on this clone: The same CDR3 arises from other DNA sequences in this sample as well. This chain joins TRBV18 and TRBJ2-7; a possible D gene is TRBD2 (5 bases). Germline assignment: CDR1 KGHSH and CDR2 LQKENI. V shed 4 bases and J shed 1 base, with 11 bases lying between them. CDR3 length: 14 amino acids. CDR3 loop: CASSQTGISYEQYF. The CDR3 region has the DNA TGTGCCAGCTCACAGACGGGAATTTCCTACGAGCAGTACTTC.

The CDR3 spells CAWRRFPGNTIYF. The CDR3 region has the DNA TGTGCCTGGAGACGGTTTCCTGGAAACACCATATATTTT. The rearrangement uses TRBV30 and TRBJ1-3; the D is unclear. Looked up from germline, CDR1 is GTSNPN and CDR2 is SVGIG (reference sequence). The CDR3 is 13 residues long. The V end was cut by 3 bases, the J end by 2 bases, with 8 bases between.

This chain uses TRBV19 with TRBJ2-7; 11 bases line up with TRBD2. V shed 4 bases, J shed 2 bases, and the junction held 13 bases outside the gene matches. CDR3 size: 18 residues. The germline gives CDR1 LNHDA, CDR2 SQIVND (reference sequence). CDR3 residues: CASSKRGPGLADPYEQYF. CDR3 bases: TGTGCCAGTAGTAAAAGAGGGCCGGGACTAGCGGACCCCTACGAGCAGTACTTC.

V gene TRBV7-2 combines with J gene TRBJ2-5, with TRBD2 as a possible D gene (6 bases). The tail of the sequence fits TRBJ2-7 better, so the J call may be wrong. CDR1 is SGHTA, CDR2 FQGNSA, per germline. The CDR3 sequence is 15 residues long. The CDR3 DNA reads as TGTGCCAGCAGCCCCCGTCGGGGGAGAGCCTACGAGCAGTACTTC. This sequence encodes CASSPRRGRAYEQYF.

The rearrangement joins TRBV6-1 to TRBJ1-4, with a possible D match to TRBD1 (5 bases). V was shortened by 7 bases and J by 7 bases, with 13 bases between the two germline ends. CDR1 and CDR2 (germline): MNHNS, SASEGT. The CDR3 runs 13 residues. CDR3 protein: CASTINQGEKLFF. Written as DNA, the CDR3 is TGTGCCAGCACCATAAATCAGGGTGAAAAACTGTTTTTT.